These 29 T cell receptor beta chains were all obtained from the same sample, sequenced in a study of T cells in Graves' hyperthyroidism and ophthalmopathy. Researchers amplified the TCR beta CDR3 regions from RNA transcripts. An initial round of RT-PCR targeting the TCR CDR3 relied on the HTBI primer set. TCRdb reprocessed the multiplex PCR reads via MiXCR and lists one record per CDR3 protein. The sample shows 490,000 or so distinct CDR3 sequences, less than 25% of them seen only once. Specimen: blood. These TCRs come from a woman aged 70-85 years with Graves' ophthalmopathy.

The rearrangement links TRBV28 to TRBJ1-5, with a weak D call TRBD1 (6 bases). V gave up 6 bases and J gave up 7 bases, with 16 bases separating them. The germline V gene encodes CDR1 MDHEN and CDR2 SYDVKM. The CDR3 spans 14 residues. Written as DNA, the CDR3 is TGTGCCAGCAGACCGGGGACAAAAAGCCAGCCCCAGCATTTT. It is translated as CASRPGTKSQPQHF.

The sample holds many counts of this clonotype. The CDR3 here is CASSQRQESSYNSPLHF. CDR3 nucleotide sequence: TGTGCCAGCAGTCAAAGACAGGAGAGCTCCTATAATTCACCCCTCCACTTT. The chain combines TRBV6-1 with TRBJ1-6; possibly TRBD1 for D (6 bases). The CDR3 sequence is 17 residues long. Germline loops: CDR1 MNHNS, CDR2 SASEGT. With 5 bases removed from V and 0 bases from J, the gap between germline ends came to 14 bases.

This clonotype appeared many times. The V and J genes are TRBV2 and TRBJ2-7; D is undetermined. The CDR3 runs 13 residues. V lost 7 bases and J lost 0, with 10 bases in between. Looked up from germline, CDR1 is SNHLY and CDR2 is FYNNEI. Here the CDR3 DNA reads TGTGCCAGCAACCCCGAACCCTCCTACGAGCAGTACTTC. Translation gives CASNPEPSYEQYF.

The chain joins TRBV19 to TRBJ2-3, with D tentatively TRBD2 (5 bases). Looked up from germline, CDR1 is LNHDA and CDR2 is SQIVND (reference sequence). V was trimmed by 1 base and J by 3 bases, leaving 8 bases between them. CDR3 length equals 14 residues. As DNA, the CDR3 is TGTGCCAGTAGTATAGTTCAGCGGACAGATACGCAGTATTTT. It encodes CASSIVQRTDTQYF.

The J gene is TRBJ2-3, the V gene TRBV5-1, with TRBD1 as a possible D gene (6 bases). CDR3 length equals 15 residues. Germline values: CDR1 SGHRS, CDR2 YFSETQ. Between the trimmed V and J ends, which lost 0 bases and 4 bases, there was a span of 12 bases. As DNA, the CDR3 is TGCGCCAGCAGCTTGGAAGTTGAGGGGGCAGATACGCAGTATTTT. Its translation is CASSLEVEGADTQYF.

The CDR3 protein is CSASTGWGYTF. The CDR3 DNA reads TGCAGTGCTAGTACAGGGTGGGGCTACACCTTC. The chain has TRBV20-1 and TRBJ1-2, with D possibly TRBD1 on 6 matching bases. The germline V gene encodes CDR1 DFQATT and CDR2 SNEGSKA (reference sequence). The V end lost 3 bases, the J end lost 8 bases, and 10 bases lay between the germline ends. The CDR3 totals 11 residues.

Only a few counts were recorded for this clonotype. CDR3 DNA: TGTGCCATCAGCCCTAGCGGGGGGGAGCTGTTTTTT. Translated, it gives CAISPSGGELFF. This chain connects TRBV10-3 to TRBJ2-2, with 8 bases matching TRBD2. There are 12 residues in the CDR3. V lost 6 bases and J lost 8; bases outside the gene matches: 2. Germline loops: CDR1 ENHRY, CDR2 SYGVKD.

The genes are TRBV18 and TRBJ1-3, with TRBD1 as a possible D gene (6 bases). Germline values: CDR1 KGHSH, CDR2 LQKENI. The CDR3 has 16 residues. V shed 3 bases and J shed 0 bases, with 12 bases lying between them. CDR3 sequence reads: CASSPIRDNSGNTIYF. The CDR3, as DNA: TGTGCCAGCTCACCGATCCGGGACAACTCTGGAAACACCATATATTTT.

This clonotype was counted between two and nine times. The chain links TRBV2 to TRBJ2-1; D may be TRBD2 (5 bases). Per germline, CDR1 SNHLY and CDR2 FYNNEI. The CDR3 is 12 amino acids. Trimming stripped 4 bases from V and 14 bases from J, with 15 bases between. The CDR3 reads CASSALDSREFF. Here the CDR3 DNA reads TGTGCCAGCAGTGCCTTGGACTCAAGGGAGTTCTTC.

A few counts support this clonotype. The chain combines TRBV6-1 with TRBJ1-5; maybe TRBD1 (5 bases). Trimming took off 2 bases at V and 7 bases at J, with 12 bases between the two ends. There are 14 residues in the CDR3. Germline values: CDR1 MNHNS, CDR2 SASEGT. CDR3 in DNA: TGTGCCAGCAGTGAAATCCGGTGGGGCCAGCCCCAGCATTTT. It codes for CASSEIRWGQPQHF.

This clonotype was counted at least ten times. V is TRBV29-1 and J is TRBJ1-1; no clear D. V lost 6 bases, J lost 6 bases, and 20 bases lay in between. Germline values: CDR1 SQVTM, CDR2 ANQGSEA. This CDR3 region has 14 residues. Here the CDR3 reads CSVANGVERAEAFF. As DNA, the CDR3 is TGCAGCGTGGCCAATGGGGTAGAGAGGGCTGAAGCTTTCTTT.

V usage is TRBV30 and J usage is TRBJ2-5, with D possibly TRBD1 on 5 matching bases. V dropped 3 bases and J dropped 5 bases, with 10 bases sitting between them. Germline V lookup: CDR1 GTSNPN, CDR2 SVGIG (reference sequence). This CDR3 has 12 residues. The chain's CDR3 is CAWSASGETQYF. The CDR3 nucleotides are TGTGCCTGGAGCGCATCAGGGGAGACCCAGTACTTC.

The gene calls are TRBV9 and TRBJ2-4; a possible D gene is TRBD2 (5 bases). Trimming pared 0 bases from V and 5 bases from J, leaving 15 bases between. Germline CDR1 is SGDLS and CDR2 is YYNGEE. This CDR3 is built from 16 residues. CDR3 nucleotides: TGTGCCAGCAGCGTAGAGGGCGGGCCCACCCAAAACATTCAGTACTTC. This gives the protein CASSVEGGPTQNIQYF.

This rearrangement joins TRBV6-1 to TRBJ1-1, with no clear D. The CDR3 consists of 12 residues. The V end was cut by 6 bases, the J end by 5 bases, with 10 bases between. The germline CDR1 and CDR2 sequences are MNHNS and SASEGT. CDR3 bases: TGTGCCAGCAGCGGTAGGAGAACTGAAGCTTTCTTT. This sequence encodes CASSGRRTEAFF.

This clonotype was seen a handful of times. This chain links TRBV11-1 with TRBJ2-7; 11 bases agree with TRBD2. The CDR3 has 14 residues. The germline V gene has CDR1 SGHAT and CDR2 FQDESV (reference sequence). The V and J ends lost 8 bases and 7 bases, in that order; junction bases with no gene match: 10. The CDR3 loop reads CASGGTSGLGEQYF. In DNA form, the CDR3 reads TGTGCCAGCGGAGGGACTAGCGGCCTTGGGGAGCAGTACTTC.

At least ten counts were recorded for this clonotype. The rearrangement uses TRBV6-1 and TRBJ2-1; D gene unclear. V was clipped by 5 bases and J by 7 bases, with 3 bases between them. CDR3 length: 10 residues. Germline loops: CDR1 MNHNS, CDR2 SASEGT. CDR3 residues: CASSNNEQFF. DNA for the CDR3: TGTGCCAGCAGTAATAATGAGCAGTTCTTC.

This clonotype was seen a handful of times. This chain connects TRBV7-6 to TRBJ2-5, with D possibly matching TRBD2 (6 bases). This CDR3 is 15 amino acids long. Trimming stripped 8 bases from V and 5 bases from J, with 21 bases between. Germline CDR1 and CDR2: SGHVS and FNYEAQ. For the CDR3, the DNA is TGTGCCAGCTCACTGGCGTTCCGGGGGTGGGAGACCCAGTACTTC. It yields the protein CASSLAFRGWETQYF.

This clonotype has only a few counts. V is TRBV20-1 and J is TRBJ2-5; 11 bases map to TRBD2. This CDR3 spans 12 amino acids. J was trimmed by 10 bases and V by 6 bases; bases with no gene match: 7. Germline CDR1 reads DFQATT; CDR2 reads SNEGSKA (reference sequence). This chain's CDR3 is CSATTGTSGQYF. The CDR3 region has the DNA TGCAGTGCAACTACCGGGACTAGCGGCCAGTACTTC.

This clonotype was counted a few times. CDR3 nucleotides: TGTGCCAGCAGTTTATTCACGAACACCGGGGAGCTGTTTTTT. This codes for CASSLFTNTGELFF. The gene calls are TRBV12-3 or TRBV12-4 and TRBJ2-2, with D unresolved. Trimming left V 2 bases short and J 0 bases short, with 4 bases between. This CDR3 is 14 amino acids long.

V usage is TRBV6-9 and J usage is TRBJ2-7; no firm D call. The CDR3 loop spans 13 amino acids. Trimming removed 3 bases at V and 3 bases at J, with 9 bases between. The germline V gene has CDR1 MNHGY and CDR2 SVAAGI. The CDR3 protein is CASSYRSGYEQYF. The CDR3 DNA reads TGTGCCAGCAGTTACCGTAGTGGCTACGAGCAGTACTTC.

This chain uses TRBV12-3 or TRBV12-4 with TRBJ2-7, with TRBD1 matching 10 bases. The trim removed 7 bases at V and 0 bases at J, leaving 3 bases unmatched. The CDR3 has 14 residues. The CDR3 loop reads CASMTGGYSYEQYF. The DNA of the CDR3 is TGTGCCAGCATGACAGGGGGCTACTCCTACGAGCAGTACTTC.

A remark on this clonotype: A read error may be the cause here, since a much bigger clone is one base away. No conserved phenylalanine or tryptophan ends this CDR3, so it is likely a read error. This chain connects TRBV3-1 to TRBJ1-1; tentatively, D is TRBD1 (6 bases). The CDR3 has 16 amino acids. The V end was cut by 4 bases, the J end by 3 bases, with 18 bases between. Germline-derived CDR1 and CDR2 are LGHDT and YNNKEL (reference sequence). The CDR3 sequence is CASSRRRGFRDTEAFS. DNA for the CDR3: TGTGCCAGCAGCCGACGAAGGGGGTTTCGAGACACTGAAGCTTTCTCT.

The genes are TRBV10-3 and TRBJ2-4; TRBD1 matches 8 bases. The germline CDR1 and CDR2 sequences are ENHRY and SYGVKD. The CDR3 contains 12 residues. J gave up 8 bases and V 6 bases, and 3 bases lay outside the gene matches. CDR3 bases: TGTGCCATCAGCCCACAGGGGGACATTCAGTACTTC. Its protein is CAISPQGDIQYF.

This rearrangement joins TRBV2 to TRBJ1-5; a possible D gene is TRBD1 (5 bases). CDR1 SNHLY and CDR2 FYNNEI come from the germline V gene. This CDR3 has 14 residues. V dropped 2 bases and J dropped 4 bases, with 9 bases sitting between them. The CDR3 nucleotides read TGTGCCAGCAGTGAATGGGGCCGAAATCAGCCCCAGCATTTT. Its protein is CASSEWGRNQPQHF.

This clonotype was detected ten times or more. The chain links TRBV28 to TRBJ1-1; 7 bases map to TRBD1. The CDR3 length is 15 residues. V was pared by 7 bases and J by 1 base, with 9 bases of the junction left unmatched. Germline CDR1 is MDHEN and CDR2 is SYDVKM. In DNA, the CDR3 is TGTGCCAGCAAGCAACCGGGACAGTGGAACACTGAAGCTTTCTTT. Its protein product is CASKQPGQWNTEAFF.

This CDR3 reads CSAGGRSTNEKLFF. The CDR3 DNA sequence: TGCAGTGCTGGGGGGAGATCAACTAATGAAAAACTGTTTTTT. The chain recombines TRBV20-1 with TRBJ1-4; tentatively, D is TRBD1 (5 bases). V was clipped by 5 bases and J by 0 bases, with 10 bases between them. There are 14 residues in the CDR3. The germline gives CDR1 DFQATT, CDR2 SNEGSKA (reference sequence).

In its sample, this clonotype was seen a few times. The chain links TRBV7-6 to TRBJ2-1; D is ambiguous. The CDR3 loop spans 14 amino acids. Germline CDR1 is SGHVS and CDR2 is FNYEAQ. The V and J ends lost 5 bases and 7 bases respectively, with 15 bases between them. The CDR3 coding sequence is TGTGCCAGCAGCCCCCGCCGTAGGAGTAATGAGCAGTTCTTC. Translation gives CASSPRRRSNEQFF.

J is TRBJ1-6 and V is TRBV27, with D unclear. V lost 6 bases, J lost 5 bases, and 14 bases lay in between. Germline-derived CDR1 and CDR2 are MNHEY and SMNVEV (reference sequence). The CDR3 is made up of 15 amino acids. The CDR3 DNA reads TGTGCCAGCAGCTCCTGGCGGCGTAATAATTCACCCCTCCACTTT. It encodes CASSSWRRNNSPLHF.

The chain recombines TRBV18 with TRBJ1-1, with D maybe TRBD1 (5 bases). Germline values: CDR1 KGHSH, CDR2 LQKENI. CDR3 length: 17 amino acids. V was shortened by 3 bases and J by 2 bases, with 19 bases between the two germline ends. The CDR3 loop is CASSPELTVQLNTEAFF. Here the CDR3 DNA reads TGTGCCAGCTCACCGGAGTTGACAGTACAGCTTAACACTGAAGCTTTCTTT.